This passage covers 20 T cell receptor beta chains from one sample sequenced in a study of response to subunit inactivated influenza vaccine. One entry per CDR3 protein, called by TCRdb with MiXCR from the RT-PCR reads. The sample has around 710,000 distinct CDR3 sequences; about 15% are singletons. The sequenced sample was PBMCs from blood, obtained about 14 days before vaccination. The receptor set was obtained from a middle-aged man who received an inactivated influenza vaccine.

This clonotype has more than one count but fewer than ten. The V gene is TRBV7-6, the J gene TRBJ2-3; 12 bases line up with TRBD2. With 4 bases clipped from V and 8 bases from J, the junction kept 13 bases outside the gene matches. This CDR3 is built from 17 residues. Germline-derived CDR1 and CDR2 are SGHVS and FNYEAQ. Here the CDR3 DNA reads TGTGCCAGCAGCTCTTGGACTAGCGGGAACCAGGGGGTTACGCAGTATTTT. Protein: CASSSWTSGNQGVTQYF. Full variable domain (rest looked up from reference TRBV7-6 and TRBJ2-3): GAGVSQSPRYKVTKRGQDVALRCDPISGHVSLYWYRQALGQGPEFLTYFNYEAQQDKSGLPNDRFSAERPEGSISTLTIQRTEQRDSAMYRCASSSWTSGNQGVTQYFGPGTRLTVL.

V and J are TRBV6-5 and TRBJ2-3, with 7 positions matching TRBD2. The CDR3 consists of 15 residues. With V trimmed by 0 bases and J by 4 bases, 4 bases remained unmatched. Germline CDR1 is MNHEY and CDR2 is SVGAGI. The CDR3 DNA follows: TGTGCCAGCAGTTACTCTGGCGGGAGCGCAGATACGCAGTATTTT. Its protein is CASSYSGGSADTQYF.

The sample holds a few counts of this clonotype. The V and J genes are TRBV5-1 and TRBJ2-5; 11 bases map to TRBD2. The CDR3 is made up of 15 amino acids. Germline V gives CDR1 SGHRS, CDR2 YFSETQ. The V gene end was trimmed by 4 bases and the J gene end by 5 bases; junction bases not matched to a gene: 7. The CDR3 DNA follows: TGCGCCAGCAGCCTTAGCGGGGGGGCCTCGGAGACCCAGTACTTC. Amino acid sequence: CASSLSGGASETQYF.

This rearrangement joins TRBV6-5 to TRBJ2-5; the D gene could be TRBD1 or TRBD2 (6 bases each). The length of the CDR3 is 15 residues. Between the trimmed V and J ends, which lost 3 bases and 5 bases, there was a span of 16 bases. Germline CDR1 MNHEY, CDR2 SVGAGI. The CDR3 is CASSYWGAREETQYF. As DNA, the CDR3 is TGTGCCAGCAGTTATTGGGGGGCCAGGGAGGAGACCCAGTACTTC.

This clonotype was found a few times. CDR3 bases: TGCGCCAGCAGCTCTTCTATTGGAGGGGCCTACGAGCAGTACTTC. It is translated as CASSSSIGGAYEQYF. The chain recombines TRBV5-1 with TRBJ2-7, with D perhaps TRBD2 (6 bases). The CDR3 runs 15 residues. CDR1 is SGHRS and CDR2 is YFSETQ in the germline V gene. Between the trimmed V and J ends, which lost 3 bases and 2 bases, there was a span of 15 bases.

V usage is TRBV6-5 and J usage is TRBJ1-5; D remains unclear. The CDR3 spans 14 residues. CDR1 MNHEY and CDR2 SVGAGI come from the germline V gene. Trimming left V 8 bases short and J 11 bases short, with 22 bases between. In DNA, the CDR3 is TGTGCCAGCGTTACTCTTCCTACACGCTCGGCCCAGCATTTT. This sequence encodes CASVTLPTRSAQHF.

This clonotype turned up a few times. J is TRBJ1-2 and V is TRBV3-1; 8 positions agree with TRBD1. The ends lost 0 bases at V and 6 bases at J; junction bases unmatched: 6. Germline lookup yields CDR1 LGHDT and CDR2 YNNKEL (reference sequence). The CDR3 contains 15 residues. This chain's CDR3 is CASSQDRGLLHGYTF. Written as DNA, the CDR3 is TGTGCCAGCAGCCAAGACAGGGGGCTGTTGCATGGCTACACCTTC.

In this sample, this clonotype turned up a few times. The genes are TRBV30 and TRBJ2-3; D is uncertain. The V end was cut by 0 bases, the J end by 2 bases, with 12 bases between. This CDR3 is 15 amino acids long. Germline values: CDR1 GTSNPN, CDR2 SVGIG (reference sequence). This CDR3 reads CAWSVRLRDTDTQYF. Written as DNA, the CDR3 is TGTGCCTGGAGTGTACGGCTAAGGGACACAGATACGCAGTATTTT.

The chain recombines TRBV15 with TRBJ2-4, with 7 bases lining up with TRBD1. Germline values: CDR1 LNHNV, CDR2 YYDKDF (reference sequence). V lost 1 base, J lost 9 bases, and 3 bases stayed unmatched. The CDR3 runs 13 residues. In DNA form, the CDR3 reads TGTGCCACCAGCAGAGTCAGGGGGTCCATTCAGTACTTC. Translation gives CATSRVRGSIQYF. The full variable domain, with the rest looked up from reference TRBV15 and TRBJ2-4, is DAMVIQNPRYQVTQFGKPVTLSCSQTLNHNVMYWYQQKSSQAPKLLFHYYDKDFNNEADTPDNFQSRRPNTSFCFLDIRSPGLGDTAMYLCATSRVRGSIQYFGAGTRLSVL.

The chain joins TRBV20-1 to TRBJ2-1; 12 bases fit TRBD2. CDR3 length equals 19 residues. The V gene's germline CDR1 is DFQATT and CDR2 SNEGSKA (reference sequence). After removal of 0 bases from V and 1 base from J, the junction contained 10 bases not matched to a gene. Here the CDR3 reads CSARDQLAGGYQSYNEQFF. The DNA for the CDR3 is TGCAGTGCTAGAGATCAACTAGCGGGAGGTTACCAGTCCTACAATGAGCAGTTCTTC.

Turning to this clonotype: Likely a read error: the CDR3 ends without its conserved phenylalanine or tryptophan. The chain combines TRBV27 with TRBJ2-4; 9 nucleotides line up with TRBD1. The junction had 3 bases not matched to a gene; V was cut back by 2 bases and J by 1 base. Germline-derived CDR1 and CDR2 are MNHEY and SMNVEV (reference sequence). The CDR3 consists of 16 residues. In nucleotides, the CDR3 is TGTGCCAGCAGTTTAAACAGGGGGCTGGCCAAAAACATTCAGTACCTC. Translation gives CASSLNRGLAKNIQYL.

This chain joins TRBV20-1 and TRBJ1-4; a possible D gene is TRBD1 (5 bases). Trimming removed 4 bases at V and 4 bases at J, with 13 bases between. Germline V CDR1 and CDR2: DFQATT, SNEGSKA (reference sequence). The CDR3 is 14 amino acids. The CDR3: CSATRRDRNEKLFF. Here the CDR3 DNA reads TGCAGTGCTACCAGACGGGACCGTAATGAAAAACTGTTTTTT.

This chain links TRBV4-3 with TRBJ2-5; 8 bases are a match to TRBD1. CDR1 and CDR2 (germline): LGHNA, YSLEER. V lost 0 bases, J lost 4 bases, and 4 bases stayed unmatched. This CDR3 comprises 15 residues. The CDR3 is CASSQDRTGTETQYF. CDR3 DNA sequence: TGCGCCAGCAGCCAAGACCGGACAGGGACAGAGACCCAGTACTTC.

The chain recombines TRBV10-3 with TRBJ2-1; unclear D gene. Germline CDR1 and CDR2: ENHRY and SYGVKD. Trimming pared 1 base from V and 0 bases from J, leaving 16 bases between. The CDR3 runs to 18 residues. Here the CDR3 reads CAISEFLSALSSYNEQFF. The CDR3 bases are TGTGCCATCAGTGAGTTCCTTTCAGCGTTGAGCTCCTACAATGAGCAGTTCTTC.

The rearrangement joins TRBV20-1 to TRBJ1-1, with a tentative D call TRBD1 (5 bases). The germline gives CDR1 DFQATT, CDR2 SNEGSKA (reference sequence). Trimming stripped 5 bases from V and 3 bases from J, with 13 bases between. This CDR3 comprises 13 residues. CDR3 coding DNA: TGCAGTGCTCGAGGGACTCTGGACACTGAAGCTTTCTTT. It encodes CSARGTLDTEAFF.

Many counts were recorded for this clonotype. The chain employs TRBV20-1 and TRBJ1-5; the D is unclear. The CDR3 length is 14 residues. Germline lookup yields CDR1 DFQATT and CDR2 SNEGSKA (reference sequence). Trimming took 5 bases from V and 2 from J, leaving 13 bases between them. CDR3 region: CSAENGRGNQPQHF. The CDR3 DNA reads TGCAGTGCTGAGAACGGTAGGGGCAATCAGCCCCAGCATTTT.

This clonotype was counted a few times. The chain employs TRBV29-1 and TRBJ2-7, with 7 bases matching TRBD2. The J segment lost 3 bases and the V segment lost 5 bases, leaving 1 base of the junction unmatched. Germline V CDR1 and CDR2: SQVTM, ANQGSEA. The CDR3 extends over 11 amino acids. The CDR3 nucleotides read TGCAGCGTTAGGACTAGCTACGAGCAGTACTTC. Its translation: CSVRTSYEQYF.

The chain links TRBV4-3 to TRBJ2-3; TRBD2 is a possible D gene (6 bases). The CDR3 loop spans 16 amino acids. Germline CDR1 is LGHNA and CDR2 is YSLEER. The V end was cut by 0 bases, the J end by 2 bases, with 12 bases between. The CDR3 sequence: CASSQDKGGDTDTQYF. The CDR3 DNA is TGCGCCAGCAGCCAAGATAAGGGCGGGGACACAGATACGCAGTATTTT.

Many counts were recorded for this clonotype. CDR3 in DNA: TGTGCCAGCAACCACGACCGGGTTCTCTACAATGAGCAGTTCTTC. Encoded protein: CASNHDRVLYNEQFF. The rearrangement joins TRBV7-2 to TRBJ2-1; no reliable D call. V shed 7 bases and J shed 3 bases, with 16 bases lying between them. The CDR3 loop spans 15 amino acids. Germline CDR1 reads SGHTA; CDR2 reads FQGNSA.

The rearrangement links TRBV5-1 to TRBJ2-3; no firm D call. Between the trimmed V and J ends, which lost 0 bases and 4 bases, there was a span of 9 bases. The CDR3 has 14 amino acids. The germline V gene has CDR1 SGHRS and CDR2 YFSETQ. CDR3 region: CASSLGAHSDTQYF. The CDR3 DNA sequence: TGCGCCAGCAGCTTGGGGGCGCATTCAGATACGCAGTATTTT.